This TCR beta chain was observed in a study of cytomegalovirus exposure and HLA in healthy donors. Study findings and constraints: A link between a missense DCLRE1C variant and TCR beta V- and J-gene trimming emerged from a later analysis. Highly shared sequence variants in one cluster were likely a sequencing artifact. The investigators catalogued some 160 TCR beta chains as cytomegalovirus-associated.

Though probably carrying unrecorded immune exposures, donors were nominally healthy at sampling. The PCR was carried out with 60 Vbeta primers and 13 Jbeta primers. The repertoire was sequenced with immunoSEQ multiplex PCR; TCRdb's copy has only in-frame clones and lacks some. The profile shows 100,000 to 150,000 clones, around 80% of them singletons. Regarding this clone: Antigen specificity is unknown.

From germline, CDR1 is SGHTA and CDR2 FQGNSA. The CDR3 runs 19 residues. With 5 bases clipped from V and 0 bases from J, the junction kept 17 bases outside the gene matches. The chain links TRBV7-2 to TRBJ1-1; 8 nucleotides match TRBD1. The clonotype comes from a man aged 25 to 40 in good health and CMV-seronegative. The material sequenced was PBMCs. This CDR3 reads CASSPRTGFGRGMNTEAFF. The CDR3 coding sequence is TGTGCCAGCAGCCCCCGGACAGGGTTTGGGAGGGGAATGAACACTGAAGCTTTCTTT.